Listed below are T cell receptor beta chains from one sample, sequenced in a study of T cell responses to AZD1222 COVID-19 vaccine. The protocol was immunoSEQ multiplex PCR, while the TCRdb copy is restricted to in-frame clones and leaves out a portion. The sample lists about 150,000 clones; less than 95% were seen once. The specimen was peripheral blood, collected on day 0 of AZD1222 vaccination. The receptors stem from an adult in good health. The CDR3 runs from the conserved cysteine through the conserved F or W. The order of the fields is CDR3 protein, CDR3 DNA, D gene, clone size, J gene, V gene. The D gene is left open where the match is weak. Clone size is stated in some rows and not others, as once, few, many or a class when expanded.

CASSRPGALNTEAFF	TGTGCCAGCAGCCGGCCAGGGGCCCTGAACACTGAAGCTTTCTTT	NA	NA	TRBJ1-1	TRBV3-1/TRBV3-2
CASTSGSTGDTQYF	TGTGCCAGTACAAGCGGGAGCACCGGGGATACGCAGTATTTT	TRBD2	NA	TRBJ2-3	TRBV19
CASSPSGDSMNTEAFF	TGTGCCAGCAGCCCGTCTGGGGATAGCATGAACACTGAAGCTTTCTTT	NA	NA	TRBJ1-1	TRBV5-5
CASSLDRMWDQETQYF	TGCGCCAGCAGCTTGGATAGAATGTGGGACCAAGAGACCCAGTACTTC	NA	once	TRBJ2-5	TRBV5-1
CASSEWGGKNNEKLFF	TGTGCCAGCAGTGAATGGGGAGGAAAGAATAATGAAAAACTGTTTTTT	NA	NA	TRBJ1-4	TRBV2
CASSPLRSKIAGESYEQYF	TGTGCCAGCAGCCCGCTCCGAAGTAAGATAGCGGGAGAATCCTACGAGCAGTACTTC	TRBD2	NA	TRBJ2-7	TRBV4-2
CASSFGTSGEYEQYF	TGTGCCAGCAGCTTTGGGACTAGCGGGGAGTACGAGCAGTACTTC	TRBD2	NA	TRBJ2-7	TRBV5-4
CASSLGTGGASYEQYF	TGCGCCAGCAGCTTGGGGACAGGGGGCGCTTCCTACGAGCAGTACTTC	TRBD1	NA	TRBJ2-7	TRBV5-1
CASSQAGLYSYNEQFF	TGTGCCAGCAGCCAGGCGGGACTCTACTCCTACAATGAGCAGTTCTTC	NA	NA	TRBJ2-1	TRBV5-6
CASSTTGGAGGYTF	TGTGCCAGCAGTACGACAGGGGGCGCTGGGGGCTACACCTTC	TRBD1	NA	TRBJ1-2	TRBV2
CASRSGGINTGELFF	TGTGCCAGTAGGAGTGGGGGGATTAACACCGGGGAGCTGTTTTTT	NA	NA	TRBJ2-2	TRBV19
CASSQDRAVYNEQFF	TGCGCCAGCAGCCAAGATCGAGCGGTCTACAATGAGCAGTTCTTC	NA	NA	TRBJ2-1	TRBV4-3
CSVDRGANNEQFF	TGCAGCGTTGATAGGGGGGCCAACAATGAGCAGTTCTTC	NA	NA	TRBJ2-1	TRBV29-1
CASSVENSPYGYTF	TGTGCCAGCAGCGTAGAAAACAGTCCCTATGGCTACACCTTC	NA	NA	TRBJ1-2	TRBV9
CASSDKAGEADTQYF	TGTGCCAGCAGTGACAAGGCGGGAGAGGCAGATACGCAGTATTTT	TRBD2	NA	TRBJ2-3	TRBV6-4
CASSPRTAQPYNSPLHF	TGTGCCAGCTCACCCCGGACAGCCCAGCCCTATAATTCACCCCTCCACTTT	NA	NA	TRBJ1-6	TRBV18
CASSPGGTVAGELFF	TGTGCCAGCAGCCCCGGGGGGACTGTGGCCGGGGAGCTGTTTTTT	TRBD2	NA	TRBJ2-2	TRBV3-1/TRBV3-2
CASSPWDRGGEQYF	TGTGCCAGTAGTCCCTGGGACAGGGGCGGCGAGCAGTACTTC	TRBD1	NA	TRBJ2-7	TRBV19
CASSLLGQGHSPLHF	TGTGCCAGCAGCCTACTCGGACAGGGTCATTCACCCCTCCACTTT	TRBD1	NA	TRBJ1-6	TRBV7-2
CASSFGTEQYF	TGTGCCAGCAGCTTTGGGACAGAGCAGTACTTC	NA	NA	TRBJ2-7	TRBV7-2
CSVRVTGMWAEAFF	TGCAGCGTCAGGGTGACCGGAATGTGGGCTGAAGCTTTCTTT	NA	NA	TRBJ1-1	TRBV29-1
CASSPDRAGSPLHF	TGTGCCAGCAGCCCGGACAGGGCCGGTTCACCCCTCCACTTT	TRBD1	once	TRBJ1-6	TRBV7-2
CASSLTTENTGELFF	TGTGCCAGCAGCCTTACGACGGAGAACACCGGGGAGCTGTTTTTT	NA	NA	TRBJ2-2	TRBV7-9
CATAGLKHNNEQFF	TGTGCCACCGCAGGACTGAAACACAACAATGAGCAGTTCTTC	NA	NA	TRBJ2-1	TRBV15
CASSIQDRAGNEQFF	TGTGCCAGTAGTATACAGGACAGGGCAGGCAATGAGCAGTTCTTC	TRBD1	NA	TRBJ2-1	TRBV19
CASGNARAGSPLHF	TGTGCCAGCGGCAACGCAAGAGCGGGTTCACCCCTCCACTTT	NA	NA	TRBJ1-6	TRBV6-5
CASSQESPANTEAFF	TGTGCCAGCAGCCAAGAGTCCCCAGCGAACACTGAAGCTTTCTTT	NA	NA	TRBJ1-1	TRBV4-2
CASSLRPGGDNQPQHF	TGTGCCAGCAGCTTGCGGCCAGGGGGTGACAATCAGCCCCAGCATTTT	TRBD1	NA	TRBJ1-5	TRBV5-5
CASSQDLIRTAYGNTIYF	TGTGCCAGCAGCCAAGATCTTATAAGGACAGCGTACGGAAACACCATATATTTT	NA	NA	TRBJ1-3	TRBV3-1/TRBV3-2
CASSRGPMSEQYF	TGTGCCAGCAGCCGTGGCCCTATGAGCGAGCAGTACTTC	NA	NA	TRBJ2-7	TRBV7-9
CASSLFVDNNSPLHF	TGTGCCAGCAGTTTATTTGTGGACAATAATTCACCCCTCCACTTT	NA	NA	TRBJ1-6	TRBV27
CASSFTGATEAFF	TGTGCCAGCAGTTTTACAGGGGCCACTGAAGCTTTCTTT	TRBD1	NA	TRBJ1-1	TRBV28
CATQDSGQNYGYTF	TGTGCCACTCAAGATTCCGGACAGAACTATGGCTACACCTTC	NA	few	TRBJ1-2	TRBV24-1
CAISETTSGRNTGELFF	TGTGCCATCAGTGAAACGACTAGCGGGAGGAACACCGGGGAGCTGTTTTTT	TRBD2	NA	TRBJ2-2	TRBV10-3
CASSFDRVQGYTF	TGTGCCAGCAGTTTCGACAGGGTACAGGGCTACACCTTC	TRBD1	NA	TRBJ1-2	TRBV28
CASSSTDQETQYF	TGTGCCAGCAGTTCGACCGACCAAGAGACCCAGTACTTC	NA	NA	TRBJ2-5	TRBV6-5
CASSSGSSINTIYF	TGCGCCAGCAGCTCGGGATCTTCCATAAACACCATATATTTT	NA	NA	TRBJ1-3	TRBV5-1
CSVEGTANIQYF	TGCAGCGTTGAAGGGACAGCAAACATTCAGTACTTC	NA	NA	TRBJ2-4	TRBV29-1
CASSQNRDPGNTIYF	TGCGCCAGCAGCCAGAACAGGGATCCTGGAAACACCATATATTTT	NA	NA	TRBJ1-3	TRBV4-1
CASSLLNRDSQSF	TGTGCCAGCAGCTTACTGAACCGGGACAGCCAAAGCTTT	TRBD1	once	TRBJ1-1	TRBV13
CASSPRGDTNEKLFF	TGCGCCAGCAGCCCTCGGGGGGACACTAATGAAAAACTGTTTTTT	NA	NA	TRBJ1-4	TRBV5-1
CASISREGFNTYEQYF	TGTGCCAGCATTTCTCGCGAGGGCTTTAATACCTACGAGCAGTACTTC	NA	NA	TRBJ2-7	TRBV27
CASSLRSGAEQYF	TGTGCCAGCAGTTTACGATCTGGGGCCGAGCAGTACTTC	NA	NA	TRBJ2-7	TRBV28
CATSDTGTRNTGELFF	TGTGCCACCAGTGATACCGGGACTAGAAACACCGGGGAGCTGTTTTTT	TRBD2	NA	TRBJ2-2	TRBV24-1
CASSLVRDPLYEQYF	TGTGCCAGCTCACTAGTCCGGGACCCTCTCTACGAGCAGTACTTC	NA	NA	TRBJ2-7	TRBV18
CASRKPGQAAHGYTF	TGTGCCAGTAGAAAACCCGGACAGGCCGCACATGGCTACACCTTC	TRBD1	NA	TRBJ1-2	TRBV19
CASSPGQGAPYEQYF	TGTGCCAGCAGCCCGGGACAGGGGGCTCCCTACGAGCAGTACTTC	TRBD1	NA	TRBJ2-7	TRBV3-1/TRBV3-2
CASSQDSREGQNEQFF	TGCGCCAGCAGCCAAGATTCGAGGGAGGGCCAGAATGAGCAGTTCTTC	TRBD2	NA	TRBJ2-1	TRBV4-1
CASRPTGLNTEAFF	TGTGCCAGCAGACCGACAGGGTTGAACACTGAAGCTTTCTTT	TRBD1	NA	TRBJ1-1	TRBV7-2
CASSVGGRNTEAFF	TGTGCCAGCAGCGTAGGGGGCAGGAACACTGAAGCTTTCTTT	NA	NA	TRBJ1-1	TRBV9
CASSRAQAVDTQYF	TGTGCCAGCAGCCGTGCCCAGGCGGTAGATACGCAGTATTTT	NA	NA	TRBJ2-3	TRBV9
CASRSRVNYGYTF	TGTGCCAGCAGAAGTCGGGTTAACTATGGCTACACCTTC	NA	NA	TRBJ1-2	TRBV12-3/TRBV12-4
CASSTGQSSQPQHF	TGTGCCAGCAGCACCGGACAGTCGTCTCAGCCCCAGCATTTT	NA	NA	TRBJ1-5	TRBV5-6
CASSIGSPERNQPQHF	TGTGCCAGTAGTATTGGGTCGCCGGAACGGAATCAGCCCCAGCATTTT	NA	NA	TRBJ1-5	TRBV19
CASSALLAGGPTYEQYF	TGTGCCAGCAGTGCCCTACTAGCGGGAGGGCCCACCTACGAGCAGTACTTC	TRBD2	NA	TRBJ2-7	TRBV27
CASSYQTGYSYEQYF	TGTGCCAGCAGTTACCAGACAGGGTACTCCTACGAGCAGTACTTC	TRBD1	NA	TRBJ2-7	TRBV6-5
CASSEANYGYTF	TGTGCCAGCAGTGAAGCTAACTATGGCTACACCTTC	NA	NA	TRBJ1-2	TRBV6-1